The source of this TCR beta chain is a study of cytomegalovirus exposure and HLA in healthy donors. Study background: Genetic ancestry analysis placed around four fifths of the approximately 390 donors that were genotyped in the Caucasian-associated cluster. Findings and limits, study-wide: Prior analysis indicated that the majority of TCR beta V segments exhibited productivity approximately 90% or approximately 30% of the time.

The CDR3 is 15 residues long. Germline V gene lookup returns CDR1 LNHDA and CDR2 SQIVND (reference sequence). Trimming left V 7 bases short and J 0 bases short, with 16 bases between. Primers included in the PCR were 60 Vbeta and 13 Jbeta primers. Profiling relied on immunoSEQ multiplex PCR, and the TCRdb table lists in-frame clones only, not all of them. The table lists 210,000 or so clones, just under 80% of them singletons. In regard to this clone: What it binds is not known.

The receptor was derived from a boy aged 10-17 years in good health and CMV-seronegative. The rearrangement joins TRBV19 to TRBJ2-7, with D tentatively TRBD1 (5 bases). Sequencing was carried out using PBMCs. The CDR3 protein is CASKRTGSSSYEQYF. The CDR3 DNA sequence: TGTGCCAGTAAAAGAACAGGTTCAAGCTCCTACGAGCAGTACTTC.